The TCR beta chain under discussion was sequenced for a study of sequential checkpoint blockade in melanoma. Sequenced by immunoSEQ multiplex PCR; TCRdb stores in-frame clones only, minus some. The sample holds 27,000 or so clones; 77% are singletons and the top ten take 22%. Germline trimming cut 7 bases from V and 4 bases from J; bases unmatched to any gene: 13. This CDR3 has 16 amino acids. Germline assignment: CDR1 SNHLY and CDR2 FYNNEI. The treatment is: randomized to nivolumab then ipilimumab (arm A) or the reverse (arm B). This sequence joins TRBV2 and TRBJ2-5, with 9 bases identical to TRBD2. Sequenced here: CD8+ T cells sorted from blood (inferred from file names), sampled from a patient given nivolumab and ipilimumab in sequence. The source of this sequence is a human donor with melanoma. CDR3 protein: CASNPHEASGAETQYF. The CDR3 DNA follows: TGTGCCAGCAACCCTCACGAGGCTAGCGGGGCAGAGACCCAGTACTTC.